The 24 T cell receptor beta chains below were found in one sample sequenced in a study of blood T cell repertoires in COVID-19. The protocol was immunoSEQ multiplex PCR, while the TCRdb copy is restricted to in-frame clones and leaves out a portion. The sample consists of some 100,000 clones, roughly 88% of them appearing once. The material sequenced was peripheral blood. These receptors originate from a woman in her sixties or seventies with acute or convalescent COVID-19.

This rearrangement joins TRBV28 to TRBJ2-7, with unresolved D. The CDR3 has 14 residues. V was pared by 7 bases and J by 3 bases, with 16 bases between. Germline CDR1 MDHEN, CDR2 SYDVKM. The CDR3 region is CASTPSGIYYEQYF. CDR3 nucleotides: TGTGCCAGCACCCCCAGTGGCATATACTACGAGCAGTACTTC.

V gene TRBV28 combines with J gene TRBJ2-5, with D maybe TRBD2 (5 bases). This CDR3 is 15 amino acids long. Trimming left V 3 bases short and J 5 bases short, with 16 bases between. From germline, CDR1 is MDHEN and CDR2 SYDVKM. CDR3 nucleotide sequence: TGTGCCAGCAGTTTTACTACAGCGGTCGGGGAGACCCAGTACTTC. It yields the protein CASSFTTAVGETQYF. Filled out from reference TRBV28 and TRBJ2-5, the complete variable domain reads DVKVTQSSRYLVKRTGEKVFLECVQDMDHENMFWYRQDPGLGLRLIYFSYDVKMKEKGDIPEGYSVSREKKERFSLILESASTNQTSMYLCASSFTTAVGETQYFGPGTRLLVL.

This chain connects TRBV29-1 to TRBJ2-7, with a weak D call TRBD1 (6 bases). CDR1 and CDR2 from the germline V gene are SQVTM and ANQGSEA. Trimming took 6 bases from V and 7 from J, leaving 22 bases between them. The CDR3 loop spans 14 amino acids. The CDR3 here is CSVRIQGPAGEQYF. CDR3 nucleotide sequence: TGCAGCGTCCGAATCCAGGGGCCAGCTGGGGAGCAGTACTTC.

V and J are TRBV4-1 and TRBJ1-5; no reliable D call. This CDR3 has 14 residues. Trimming cost V 6 bases and J 0 bases, with 9 bases left between them. Germline V CDR1 and CDR2: MGHRA, YSYEKL. CDR3 region: CASSLAHSNQPQHF. The CDR3 bases are TGCGCCAGCAGTCTGGCCCATAGCAATCAGCCCCAGCATTTT.

The rearrangement joins TRBV5-4 to TRBJ1-5; unclear D gene. V was trimmed by 4 bases and J by 3 bases, leaving 11 bases between them. This CDR3 has 14 amino acids. Germline loops: CDR1 SGHNT, CDR2 YYREEE (reference sequence). This chain's CDR3 is CASSLDGSNQPQHF. CDR3 DNA: TGTGCCAGCAGCCTGGACGGTTCCAATCAGCCCCAGCATTTT.

The chain has TRBV7-3 and TRBJ2-5, with no clear D. V lost 1 base and J lost 4, with 13 bases in between. This CDR3 region has 15 residues. CDR1 is SGHTA and CDR2 is FQGTGA in the germline V gene. CDR3 sequence: CASSLNGQVGETQYF. The CDR3 region has the DNA TGTGCCAGCAGCTTAAATGGGCAGGTGGGAGAGACCCAGTACTTC.

The CDR3 region is CSVRGWTGAVTEAFF. CDR3 DNA sequence: TGCAGCGTCCGGGGTTGGACAGGGGCGGTCACTGAAGCTTTCTTT. This sequence joins TRBV29-1 and TRBJ1-1; 9 positions agree with TRBD1. V lost 6 bases, J lost 4 bases, and 12 bases stayed unmatched. From germline, CDR1 is SQVTM and CDR2 ANQGSEA. CDR3 length: 15 residues.

The chain has TRBV19 and TRBJ1-5; D is perhaps TRBD1 (5 bases). The ends were cut back, 5 bases at V and 0 bases at J, with 8 bases in the middle. This CDR3 has 14 residues. Germline V CDR1 and CDR2: LNHDA, SQIVND (reference sequence). The CDR3 DNA sequence: TGTGCCAGTAGTTGGGGGGGTAGCAATCAGCCCCAGCATTTT. Its protein product is CASSWGGSNQPQHF.

The CDR3 reads CASSTGGPYEQFF. The CDR3 nucleotides read TGTGCCAGTAGTACCGGGGGGCCCTATGAGCAGTTCTTC. The J gene is TRBJ2-1, the V gene TRBV19; a weak D match, TRBD2 (7 bases). The CDR3 runs to 13 residues. Per germline, CDR1 LNHDA and CDR2 SQIVND (reference sequence). The V end lost 4 bases, the J end lost 8 bases, and 12 bases lay between the germline ends.

The genes are TRBV4-1 and TRBJ1-2; 7 nucleotides line up with TRBD1. The CDR3 covers 15 residues. Germline trimming cut 0 bases from V and 2 bases from J; bases unmatched to any gene: 3. Per the germline V gene, CDR1 is MGHRA and CDR2 is YSYEKL. DNA of the CDR3: TGCGCCAGCAGCCAAGAGACAGGGTGGAACTATGGCTACACCTTC. This gives the protein CASSQETGWNYGYTF.

The chain employs TRBV15 and TRBJ2-5, with D perhaps TRBD2 (6 bases). CDR1 LNHNV and CDR2 YYDKDF come from the germline V gene (reference sequence). V was pared by 3 bases and J by 5 bases, with 13 bases between. The CDR3 sequence is 14 residues long. The DNA for the CDR3 is TGTGCCACCAGCAGTCACCTGGGGGGTGAGACCCAGTACTTC. It is translated as CATSSHLGGETQYF.

J is TRBJ2-3 and V is TRBV30; TRBD2 matches at 9 bases. This CDR3 is 16 amino acids long. CDR1 is GTSNPN, CDR2 SVGIG, per germline (reference sequence). The V and J ends lost 3 bases and 3 bases, in that order; junction bases with no gene match: 10. This CDR3 reads CAWRIPGLARTDTQYF. CDR3 bases: TGTGCCTGGAGGATCCCGGGACTAGCCCGGACAGATACGCAGTATTTT.

The CDR3 nucleotides read TGTGCCAGCTCACCAGCCAGGGAAGCAGCCTATGGCTACACCTTC. Translated: CASSPAREAAYGYTF. The chain has TRBV18 and TRBJ1-2; perhaps TRBD1 as D (5 bases). Germline V gene sequence: CDR1 KGHSH, CDR2 LQKENI. The CDR3 totals 15 residues. V lost 2 bases and J 4 bases, leaving 14 bases between the germline ends.

CDR3 amino acids: CATSDREPFYNEQFF. CDR3 bases: TGTGCCACCAGTGACCGCGAACCTTTCTACAATGAGCAGTTCTTC. V and J are TRBV24-1 and TRBJ2-1; the D is unclear. This CDR3 is built from 15 residues. Germline assignment: CDR1 KGHDR and CDR2 SFDVKD. V lost 4 bases and J lost 3, with 12 bases in between.

The chain links TRBV7-7 to TRBJ2-7, with 9 bases that match TRBD2. CDR1 and CDR2 from the germline V gene are SSHAT and FNYEAQ (reference sequence). The CDR3 loop spans 18 amino acids. With V trimmed by 1 base and J by 6 bases, 16 bases remained unmatched. In DNA form, the CDR3 reads TGTGCCAGCAGCTTAGTGGGACAACAGCTAGCGGGATTCCGCGAGCAGTACTTC. As protein: CASSLVGQQLAGFREQYF.

The chain joins TRBV2 to TRBJ2-3, with D possibly being TRBD2 (6 bases). V lost 3 bases, J lost 0 bases, and 13 bases lay in between. CDR3 length: 16 amino acids. Germline V lookup: CDR1 SNHLY, CDR2 FYNNEI. The CDR3 DNA sequence: TGTGCCAGCAGTGATGATCCCGCGGGGAGCACAGATACGCAGTATTTT. Protein sequence: CASSDDPAGSTDTQYF.

The V call is TRBV5-6, the J call TRBJ2-2; 7 bases fit TRBD2. The V and J ends lost 4 bases and 7 bases, in that order; junction bases with no gene match: 4. Germline-derived CDR1 and CDR2 are SGHDT and YYEEEE. The CDR3 length is 13 residues. In DNA, the CDR3 is TGTGCCAGCAGCCTACCTAGCGGCGGGGAGCTGTTTTTT. This sequence encodes CASSLPSGGELFF.

The genes are TRBV19 and TRBJ2-1, with 9 bases aligning to TRBD1. Trimming cost V 6 bases and J 7 bases; bases outside gene matches: 13. CDR1 and CDR2 from the germline V gene are LNHDA and SQIVND (reference sequence). This CDR3 contains 16 residues. CDR3 region: CASSRKPQGAGNEQFF. CDR3 bases: TGTGCCAGTAGCCGAAAACCACAGGGGGCGGGTAATGAGCAGTTCTTC.

This chain joins TRBV19 and TRBJ1-2; 7 bases agree with TRBD1. J lost 6 bases, V lost 6 bases, and 7 bases had no gene match. CDR1 and CDR2 (germline): LNHDA, SQIVND (reference sequence). The CDR3 is 13 residues long. The CDR3 protein is CASRTDRVDGYTF. Here the CDR3 DNA reads TGTGCCAGTAGAACCGACAGGGTGGATGGCTACACCTTC.

The CDR3 sequence: CASSLDGSSYNEQFF. The CDR3 nucleotides read TGCGCCAGCAGCTTGGACGGGAGCTCCTACAATGAGCAGTTCTTC. The chain links TRBV5-1 to TRBJ2-1, with TRBD2 as a possible D gene (6 bases). Per germline, CDR1 SGHRS and CDR2 YFSETQ. The V end was cut by 0 bases, the J end by 0 bases, with 7 bases between. This CDR3 comprises 15 residues.

The V gene is TRBV12-3 or TRBV12-4, the J gene TRBJ2-2, with 8 bases matching TRBD2. With V trimmed by 5 bases and J by 6 bases, 2 bases remained unmatched. The CDR3 runs to 13 residues. CDR3 sequence (DNA): TGTGCCAGCAGTCCGACTAGCGCCGGGGAGCTGTTTTTT. Residues: CASSPTSAGELFF.

This chain links TRBV7-9 with TRBJ2-2; D perhaps matches TRBD1 (5 bases). The CDR3 runs to 14 residues. Germline V gene lookup returns CDR1 SEHNR and CDR2 FQNEAQ (reference sequence). The V and J ends lost 4 bases and 1 base respectively, with 7 bases between them. CDR3 in DNA: TGTGCCAGCAGCTCCACAGGGAACACCGGGGAGCTGTTTTTT. Translation gives CASSSTGNTGELFF.

The chain combines TRBV5-1 with TRBJ1-1; D gene ambiguous. This CDR3 region has 14 residues. Looked up from germline, CDR1 is SGHRS and CDR2 is YFSETQ. V was pared by 2 bases and J by 1 base, with 9 bases between. CDR3 bases: TGCGCCAGCAGCTTATCATCAGGGAACACTGAAGCTTTCTTT. Amino acids: CASSLSSGNTEAFF.

The chain combines TRBV28 with TRBJ1-5, with D possibly being TRBD1 (6 bases). CDR3 length: 14 residues. Germline values: CDR1 MDHEN, CDR2 SYDVKM. Trimming removed 6 bases at V and 4 bases at J, with 13 bases between. CDR3 in amino acids: CASRGQQSNQPQHF. In DNA, the CDR3 is TGTGCCAGCAGAGGACAGCAATCTAATCAGCCCCAGCATTTT.